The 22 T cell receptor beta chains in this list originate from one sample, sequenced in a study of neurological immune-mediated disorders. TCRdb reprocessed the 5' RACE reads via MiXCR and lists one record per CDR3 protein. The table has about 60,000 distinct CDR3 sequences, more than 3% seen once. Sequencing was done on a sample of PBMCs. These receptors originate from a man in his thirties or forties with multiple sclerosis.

This chain's CDR3 is CASSTDFAGELFF. The CDR3 bases are TGTGCCAGCAGTACCGATTTCGCCGGGGAGCTGTTTTTT. This rearrangement joins TRBV6-1 to TRBJ2-2; D gene unclear. V lost 5 bases and J 6 bases, leaving 10 bases between the germline ends. The CDR3 totals 13 residues. Germline V CDR1 and CDR2: MNHNS, SASEGT.

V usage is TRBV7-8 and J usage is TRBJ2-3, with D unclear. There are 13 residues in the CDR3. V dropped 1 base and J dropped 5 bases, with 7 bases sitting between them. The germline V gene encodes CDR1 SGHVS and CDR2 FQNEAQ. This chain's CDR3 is CASSLVSQDTQYF. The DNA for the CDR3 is TGTGCCAGCAGCTTAGTATCCCAAGATACGCAGTATTTT.

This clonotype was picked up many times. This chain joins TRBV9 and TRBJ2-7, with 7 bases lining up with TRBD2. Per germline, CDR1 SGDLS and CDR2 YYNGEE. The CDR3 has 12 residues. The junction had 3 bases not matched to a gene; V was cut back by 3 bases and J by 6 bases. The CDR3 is CASSGGRGEQYF. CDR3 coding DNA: TGTGCCAGCAGCGGCGGGAGAGGCGAGCAGTACTTC.

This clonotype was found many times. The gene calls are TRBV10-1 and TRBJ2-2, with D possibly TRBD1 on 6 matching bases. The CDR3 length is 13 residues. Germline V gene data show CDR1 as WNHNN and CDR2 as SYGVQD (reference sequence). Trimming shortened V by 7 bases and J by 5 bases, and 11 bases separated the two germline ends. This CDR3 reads CASTRGGTGELFF. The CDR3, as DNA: TGCGCCAGCACCAGGGGCGGAACCGGGGAGCTGTTTTTT.

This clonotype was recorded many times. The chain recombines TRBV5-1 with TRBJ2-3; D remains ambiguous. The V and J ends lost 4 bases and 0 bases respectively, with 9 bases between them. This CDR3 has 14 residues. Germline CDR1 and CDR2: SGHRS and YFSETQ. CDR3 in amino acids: CASSPRASTDTQYF. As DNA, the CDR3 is TGCGCCAGCAGCCCAAGAGCTAGCACAGATACGCAGTATTTT.

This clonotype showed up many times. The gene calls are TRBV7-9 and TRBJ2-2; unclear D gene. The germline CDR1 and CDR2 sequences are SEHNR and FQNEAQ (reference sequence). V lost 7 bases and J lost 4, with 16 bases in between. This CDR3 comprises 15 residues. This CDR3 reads CASIGTEKATGELFF. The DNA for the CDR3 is TGTGCCAGCATTGGTACAGAGAAAGCCACCGGGGAGCTGTTTTTT.

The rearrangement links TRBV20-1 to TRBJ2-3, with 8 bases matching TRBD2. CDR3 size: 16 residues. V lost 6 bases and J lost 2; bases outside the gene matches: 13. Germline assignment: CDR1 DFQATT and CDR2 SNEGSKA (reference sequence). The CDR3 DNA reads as TGCAGTGCGCCTCGACTAAGCGGGGGACCCACAGATACGCAGTATTTT. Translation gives CSAPRLSGGPTDTQYF.

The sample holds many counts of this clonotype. The CDR3 spells CASSSSLGGELFF. The CDR3 nucleotides read TGCGCCAGCAGCTCCTCTTTGGGCGGGGAGCTGTTTTTT. The chain combines TRBV5-1 with TRBJ2-2; D is undetermined. CDR3 length equals 13 residues. The V end was cut by 3 bases, the J end by 7 bases, with 10 bases between. Germline CDR1 SGHRS, CDR2 YFSETQ. Full variable domain (rest looked up from reference TRBV5-1 and TRBJ2-2): KAGVTQTPRYLIKTRGQQVTLSCSPISGHRSVSWYQQTPGQGLQFLFEYFSETQRNKGNFPGRFSGRQFSNSRSEMNVSTLELGDSALYLCASSSSLGGELFFGEGSRLTVL.

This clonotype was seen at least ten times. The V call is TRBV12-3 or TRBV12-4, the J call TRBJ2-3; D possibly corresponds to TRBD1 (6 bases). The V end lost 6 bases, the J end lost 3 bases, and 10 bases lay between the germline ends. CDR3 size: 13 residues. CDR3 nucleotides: TGTGCCAGCAGCTACAGGGAAACAGATACGCAGTATTTT. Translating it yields CASSYRETDTQYF.

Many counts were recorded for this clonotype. CDR3: CSATSGGYNEQFF. CDR3 coding DNA: TGCAGTGCTACTAGCGGGGGGTACAATGAGCAGTTCTTC. This rearrangement joins TRBV20-1 to TRBJ2-1; 11 nucleotides line up with TRBD2. This CDR3 spans 13 amino acids. The V gene's germline CDR1 is DFQATT and CDR2 SNEGSKA (reference sequence). V lost 4 bases, J lost 4 bases, and 0 bases stayed unmatched.

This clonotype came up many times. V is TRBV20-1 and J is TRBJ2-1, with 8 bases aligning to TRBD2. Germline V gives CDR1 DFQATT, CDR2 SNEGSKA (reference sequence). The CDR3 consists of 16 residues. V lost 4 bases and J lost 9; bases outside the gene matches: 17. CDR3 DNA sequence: TGCAGTGCTACCAGGCCGGCGAGCGGGAGACTTGGTGAGCAGTTCTTC. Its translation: CSATRPASGRLGEQFF.

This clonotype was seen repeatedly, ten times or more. The CDR3 nucleotides read TGTGCCAGCAGCTTAGCGCCGGTGAGCTCCTATAATTCACCCCTCCACTTT. Translating it yields CASSLAPVSSYNSPLHF. J is TRBJ1-6 and V is TRBV7-6; D not certain. The V end lost 0 bases, the J end lost 0 bases, and 9 bases lay between the germline ends. There are 17 residues in the CDR3. CDR1 and CDR2 from the germline V gene are SGHVS and FNYEAQ.

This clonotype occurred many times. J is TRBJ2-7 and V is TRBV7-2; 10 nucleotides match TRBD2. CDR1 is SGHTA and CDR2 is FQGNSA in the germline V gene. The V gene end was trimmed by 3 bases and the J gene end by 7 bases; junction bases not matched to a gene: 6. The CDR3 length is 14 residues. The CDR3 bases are TGTGCCAGCAGCTTCAATAGCGGGGGGAGGGAGCAGTACTTC. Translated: CASSFNSGGREQYF.

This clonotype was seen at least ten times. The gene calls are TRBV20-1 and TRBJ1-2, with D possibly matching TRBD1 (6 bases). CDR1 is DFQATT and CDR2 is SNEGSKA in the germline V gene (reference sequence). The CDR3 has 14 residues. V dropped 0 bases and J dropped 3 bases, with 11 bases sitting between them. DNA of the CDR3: TGCAGTGCTAGAGATGTGGGGGCGGACTATGGCTACACCTTC. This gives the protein CSARDVGADYGYTF.

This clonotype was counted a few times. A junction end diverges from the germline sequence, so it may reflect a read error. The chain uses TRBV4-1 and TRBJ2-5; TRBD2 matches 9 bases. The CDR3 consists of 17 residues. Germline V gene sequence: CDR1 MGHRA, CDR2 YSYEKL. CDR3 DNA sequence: TGCGCCAGCAACCAAGATGAATTGCGGGGGGGCCCGGAGACCCAGTACTTC. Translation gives CASNQDELRGGPETQYF.

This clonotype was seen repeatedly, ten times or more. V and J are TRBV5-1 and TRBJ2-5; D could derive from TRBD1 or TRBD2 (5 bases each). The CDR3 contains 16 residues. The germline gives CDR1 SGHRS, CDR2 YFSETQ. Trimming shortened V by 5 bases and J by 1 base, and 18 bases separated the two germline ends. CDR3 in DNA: TGCGCCAGCAGGTCTGCCGGGACCCTCCTCCAAGAGACCCAGTACTTC. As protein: CASRSAGTLLQETQYF.

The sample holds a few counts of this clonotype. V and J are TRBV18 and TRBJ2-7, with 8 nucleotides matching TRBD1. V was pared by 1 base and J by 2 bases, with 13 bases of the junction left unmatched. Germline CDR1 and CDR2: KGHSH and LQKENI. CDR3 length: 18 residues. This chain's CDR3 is CASSPLGQGALGTYEQYF. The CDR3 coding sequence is TGTGCCAGCTCACCACTCGGCCAGGGGGCCTTGGGGACCTACGAGCAGTACTTC.

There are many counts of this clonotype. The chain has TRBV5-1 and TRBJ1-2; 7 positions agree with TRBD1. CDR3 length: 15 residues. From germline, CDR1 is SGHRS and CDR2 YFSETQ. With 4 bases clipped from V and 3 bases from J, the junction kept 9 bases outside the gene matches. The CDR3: CASSTDDRAHYGYTF. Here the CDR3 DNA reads TGCGCCAGCAGCACGGACGACAGGGCGCACTATGGCTACACCTTC.

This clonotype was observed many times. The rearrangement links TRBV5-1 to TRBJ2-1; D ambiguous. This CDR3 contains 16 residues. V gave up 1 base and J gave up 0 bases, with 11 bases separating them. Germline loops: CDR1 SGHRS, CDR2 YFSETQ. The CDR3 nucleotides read TGCGCCAGCAGCTTGTTGCCACCGAGCTCCTACAATGAGCAGTTCTTC. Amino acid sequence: CASSLLPPSSYNEQFF.

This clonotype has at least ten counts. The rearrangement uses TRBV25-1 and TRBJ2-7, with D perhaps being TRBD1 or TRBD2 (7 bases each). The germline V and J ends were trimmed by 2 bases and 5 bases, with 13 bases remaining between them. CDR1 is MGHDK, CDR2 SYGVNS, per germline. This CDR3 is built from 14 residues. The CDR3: CASSEQGGWDEQYF. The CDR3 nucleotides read TGTGCCAGCAGTGAACAGGGGGGGTGGGACGAGCAGTACTTC.

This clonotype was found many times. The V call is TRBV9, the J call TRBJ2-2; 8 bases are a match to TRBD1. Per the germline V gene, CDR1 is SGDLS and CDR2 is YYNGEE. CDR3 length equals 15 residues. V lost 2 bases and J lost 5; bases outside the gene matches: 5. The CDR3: CASSVSQGATGELFF. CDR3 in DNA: TGTGCCAGCAGCGTCTCTCAGGGGGCTACCGGGGAGCTGTTTTTT.

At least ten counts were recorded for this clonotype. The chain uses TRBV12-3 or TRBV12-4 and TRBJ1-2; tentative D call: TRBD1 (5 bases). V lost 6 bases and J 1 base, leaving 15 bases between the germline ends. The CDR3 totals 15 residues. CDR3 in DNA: TGTGCCAGCAGGCAAAGGGACGGATATAACTATGGCTACACCTTC. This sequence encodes CASRQRDGYNYGYTF.